The T cell receptor beta chain described here comes from a study of cytomegalovirus exposure and HLA in healthy donors. Study-wide results and caveats: Per published accounts, TCR beta sequences correctly predicted the HLA-A and HLA-B alleles of most subjects. For cytomegalovirus status, the classifier reportedly gave diagnoses with high specificity and sensitivity.

PCR primers comprised 60 Vbeta and 13 Jbeta primers. In the study's own analysis: An analysis performed later counted about 80 million unique TCR beta chains (roughly 11 million of them shared). Method: immunoSEQ multiplex PCR; TCRdb's copy keeps in-frame clones and lacks some. V, J and clone size are taken as reported in that table, and D and trimming were inferred from the DNA itself. The table lists 75,000 to 95,000 clones, 78% of them singletons, with approximately 4.2% in the top ten. To note about this clone: Its target is not known.

The V end lost 2 bases, the J end lost 4 bases, and 17 bases lay between the germline ends. Germline CDR1 KGHSH, CDR2 LQKENI. This CDR3 region has 16 residues. This clonotype originated in a woman in her forties in good health and CMV-seropositive. Sequenced material: PBMCs. The V call is TRBV18, the J call TRBJ1-2; the D gene is possibly TRBD1 (6 bases). The CDR3 DNA is TGTGCCAGCTCACCAAGAACGGGACAAAGCTCCTATGGCTACACCTTC. This gives the protein CASSPRTGQSSYGYTF.